This T cell receptor beta chain comes out of a study of T cell responses to AZD1222 COVID-19 vaccine. There are 14 residues in the CDR3. V was clipped by 3 bases and J by 0 bases, with 12 bases between them. CDR1 DFQATT and CDR2 SNEGSKA come from the germline V gene (reference sequence). Profiled with immunoSEQ multiplex PCR; TCRdb holds only in-frame clones, not every one. The table includes roughly 160,000 clones, about nine tenths detected once. Only one count was recorded for this clone. Material: peripheral blood, obtained on day 0 of AZD1222 vaccination. This TCR was recovered from an adult in good health. The gene calls are TRBV20-1 and TRBJ2-7; D might be TRBD2 (6 bases). CDR3 in amino acids: CSASGTSNSYEQYF. In DNA form, the CDR3 reads TGCAGTGCTAGTGGGACTTCCAACTCCTACGAGCAGTACTTC.